The clone carrying this T cell receptor beta chain was observed many times. Its antigen remains unidentified. This specimen comes from a study of regulatory T cells in long-lasting Graves disease. Across the study: Graves' patients with a new diagnosis had received antithyroid drugs under 3 months. Overall study results and limits: TRBV28, TRBJ1-2 and TRBJ2-5 were favored in persistent disease.

The CDR3 consists of 12 residues. Trimming left V 4 bases short and J 15 bases short, with 16 bases between. Germline V gene data show CDR1 as SGHVS and CDR2 as FQNEAQ. Sequencing libraries for TCR beta were prepared with iRepertoire HTBI primers and Arm-PCR of CDR3 regions. TCRdb analysed the multiplex PCR reads with MiXCR anew, one entry per CDR3 protein. The sample records a few hundred thousand distinct CDR3 sequences, around 20% being singletons. The time point was: newly diagnosed GD, antithyroid drugs for less than 3 months. The authors made the TCR library using RNA they extracted from PBMCs. This TCR was sampled from a female donor with Graves disease. The chain recombines TRBV7-8 with TRBJ1-5; maybe TRBD1 (5 bases). Sample: peripheral blood mononuclear cells (PBMCs), taken at new diagnosis, from a patient treated with antithyroid drugs. Here the CDR3 DNA reads TGTGCCAGCAGCTCAGGGACCGAGCCCAGGCATTTT. Residues: CASSSGTEPRHF.